These T cell receptor beta chains were read from a single sample in a study of shared clonotypes between healthy human individuals. The method was immunoSEQ multiplex PCR; TCRdb's version includes in-frame clones alone and lacks a portion of them. The sample has 2 million to 3 million clones; approximately 93% are singletons. Sequenced input: naive CD4+ T cells from PBMCs. These receptors were taken from a man between 18 and 29 years old in good health. Some clones in this sample may be carry-over from other donors' samples. Each CDR3 is given with its conserved first and last residue. The D gene is left open where the match is weak. Clone size appears in some rows only: once, few, many, or a class for an expanded clone.

TRBD2	.	TRBV30	TRBJ2-1	CASLGASGAPGGNEQFF	TGTGCCTCCCTGGGGGCTAGCGGGGCCCCGGGGGGGAATGAGCAGTTCTTC
TRBD1	.	TRBV7-9	TRBJ1-2	CASSYRDRSARYTF	TGTGCCAGCAGCTACCGGGACAGGTCGGCTCGCTACACCTTC
.	.	TRBV4-1	TRBJ2-5	CASSRLRGETQYF	TGCGCCAGCAGCCGACTCCGAGGGGAGACCCAGTACTTC
.	.	TRBV6-6	TRBJ2-1	CASSFVTRGVDEQFF	TGTGCCAGCAGTTTCGTGACTAGAGGGGTGGATGAGCAGTTCTTC
.	.	TRBV28	TRBJ2-7	CASSSPTGPANEQYF	TGTGCCAGCAGTTCTCCCACAGGACCGGCTAACGAGCAGTACTTC
.	once	TRBV5-1	TRBJ2-4	CASSLAPENIQYF	TGCGCCAGCAGCTTGGCCCCAGAAAACATTCAGTACTTC
.	.	TRBV7-2	TRBJ2-1	CASSSGLSSYNEQFF	TGTGCCAGCAGTTCAGGGCTAAGCTCCTACAATGAGCAGTTCTTC
TRBD1	few	TRBV6-1	TRBJ1-2	CASSVGTGPLGYTF	TGTGCCAGCAGTGTCGGGACAGGCCCCCTGGGCTACACCTTC
.	.	TRBV7-2	TRBJ2-2	CASSSTFYTGELFF	TGTGCCAGCAGCTCGACATTCTACACCGGGGAGCTGTTTTTT
TRBD1	once	TRBV5-1	TRBJ2-7	CASSLGRQGPYEQYF	TGCGCCAGCAGCTTGGGGAGACAGGGCCCCTACGAGCAGTACTTC
.	.	TRBV21-1	TRBJ2-4	CASSKEDTLAKNIQYF	TGTGCCAGCAGCAAAGAGGACACGTTAGCCAAAAACATTCAGTACTTC
.	.	TRBV7-3	TRBJ2-1	CASSQYDEQFF	TGTGCCAGCAGCCAATACGATGAGCAGTTCTTC
.	few	TRBV28	TRBJ1-5	CASLASNQPQHF	TGTGCCAGCTTAGCTAGCAATCAGCCCCAGCATTTT
.	.	TRBV6-1	TRBJ1-2	CASSELLGEWGDYGYTF	TGTGCCAGCAGTGAATTACTCGGGGAATGGGGGGACTATGGCTACACCTTC
TRBD1	.	TRBV7-9	TRBJ2-3	CASSLGQGTDTQYF	TGTGCCAGCAGCTTGGGACAGGGGACAGATACGCAGTATTTT
.	.	TRBV6-1	TRBJ2-2	CASSEGGAGGLVGELFF	TGTGCCAGCAGTGAGGGGGGAGCCGGAGGGTTGGTCGGGGAGCTGTTTTTT
TRBD1	.	TRBV5-1	TRBJ2-7	CASSKGQSYEQYF	TGCGCCAGCAGCAAGGGACAGAGCTACGAGCAGTACTTC
.	.	TRBV11-3	TRBJ2-1	CASSLVDDNEQFF	TGTGCCAGCAGCTTAGTTGATGACAATGAGCAGTTCTTC
.	.	TRBV7-2	TRBJ1-2	CASSSGDGTHYGYTF	TGTGCCAGCAGCTCCGGAGATGGTACTCACTATGGCTACACCTTC
TRBD1	.	TRBV19	TRBJ1-2	CASSIRQGRSGYTF	TGTGCCAGTAGTATCCGACAGGGCAGGAGCGGCTACACCTTC
.	once	TRBV19	TRBJ2-1	CASSIGVAAYNEQFF	TGTGCCAGTAGTATCGGAGTGGCCGCCTACAATGAGCAGTTCTTC
TRBD2	.	TRBV5-6	TRBJ2-5	CASSLGLAGGPRETQYF	TGTGCCAGCAGCTTGGGGCTAGCGGGAGGGCCTCGGGAGACCCAGTACTTC
TRBD2	.	TRBV5-1	TRBJ2-7	CASSLRLAGEGYEQYF	TGCGCCAGCAGCTTAAGACTAGCGGGAGAGGGGTACGAGCAGTACTTC
.	.	TRBV5-1	TRBJ1-4	CASSLPQGATNEKLFF	TGCGCCAGCAGCTTACCCCAGGGTGCAACTAATGAAAAACTGTTTTTT
.	.	TRBV7-9	TRBJ1-3	CASSRTALSGNTIYF	TGTGCCAGCAGTCGGACAGCTCTCTCAGGAAACACCATATATTTT
.	.	TRBV5-1	TRBJ2-7	CASSLAGSAYEQYF	TGCGCCAGCAGCTTGGCTGGCAGTGCCTACGAGCAGTACTTC
TRBD2	.	TRBV7-3	TRBJ2-2	CASSAGLAINTGELFF	TGTGCCAGCAGCGCCGGACTAGCGATAAACACCGGGGAGCTGTTTTTT
.	.	TRBV5-1	TRBJ2-5	CASSPRVLETQYF	TGCGCCAGCAGCCCGAGGGTTTTGGAGACCCAGTACTTC
.	.	TRBV20-1	TRBJ2-2	CSAGRTGELFF	TGCAGTGCAGGCCGCACCGGGGAGCTGTTTTTT
TRBD1	.	TRBV5-8	TRBJ2-2	CASRLGQGNTGELFF	TGTGCCAGCAGGTTGGGACAGGGGAACACCGGGGAGCTGTTTTTT
TRBD2	.	TRBV9	TRBJ2-2	CASSPEGPSGRSFTGELFF	TGTGCCAGCAGCCCAGAGGGCCCTAGCGGGAGGAGTTTTACCGGGGAGCTGTTTTTT
.	few	TRBV10-1	TRBJ2-7	CASSPGTATYEQYF	TGCGCCAGCAGCCCGGGGACCGCTACCTACGAGCAGTACTTC
.	.	TRBV20-1	TRBJ1-2	CSAKGFSGYTF	TGCAGTGCAAAGGGTTTTTCTGGCTACACCTTC
.	once	TRBV19	TRBJ2-5	CASSIGYRPPGEKTQYF	TGTGCCAGTAGTATAGGATACCGTCCCCCCGGTGAGAAGACCCAGTACTTC
TRBD1	.	TRBV15	TRBJ2-4	CATSRDRGTGILPLAKNIQYF	TGTGCCACCAGCAGAGATCGTGGGACAGGGATTTTACCGCTAGCCAAAAACATTCAGTACTTC
.	.	TRBV30	TRBJ2-1	CAWSELNEQFF	TGTGCCTGGAGTGAGCTCAATGAGCAGTTCTTC
TRBD1	once	TRBV16	TRBJ1-3	CASSQVPWTGRSNTIYF	TGTGCCAGCAGCCAAGTCCCATGGACAGGCAGGTCAAACACCATATATTTT
TRBD2	.	TRBV6-1	TRBJ2-1	CASRKLAGSYNEQFF	TGTGCCAGCAGGAAACTAGCGGGGTCTTACAATGAGCAGTTCTTC
TRBD2	few	TRBV7-9	TRBJ2-6	CASTRGRGSGANVLTF	TGTGCCAGCACCCGAGGGAGGGGCTCTGGGGCCAACGTCCTGACTTTC
TRBD2	.	TRBV28	TRBJ2-7	CASSFGFGLAGRVRYDEQYF	TGTGCCAGCAGTTTCGGGTTCGGACTAGCGGGACGAGTTAGATACGACGAGCAGTACTTC
.	.	TRBV19	TRBJ1-5	CASSIPGVSLPQHF	TGTGCCAGTAGTATACCAGGGGTTAGTCTGCCCCAGCATTTT
.	.	TRBV4-2	TRBJ1-1	CASSQGGGNTEAFF	TGTGCCAGCAGCCAGGGGGGCGGGAACACTGAAGCTTTCTTT
.	.	TRBV5-4	TRBJ2-2	CASSRTEAGELFF	TGTGCCAGCAGCCGAACAGAGGCCGGGGAGCTGTTTTTT
TRBD1	.	TRBV7-8	TRBJ1-5	CASSLRQGGTSNQPQHF	TGTGCCAGCAGCCTCAGACAGGGAGGGACCAGCAATCAGCCCCAGCATTTT
.	.	TRBV19	TRBJ1-3	CASSADWSGNTIYF	TGTGCCAGTAGTGCCGACTGGAGTGGAAACACCATATATTTT
.	.	TRBV5-1	TRBJ2-1	CASSLLGASSYNEQFF	TGCGCCAGCAGCTTGTTGGGGGCTAGCTCCTACAATGAGCAGTTCTTC
.	once	TRBV6-5	TRBJ2-2	CATNTGQQTGELFF	TGTGCCACCAATACTGGACAGCAGACCGGGGAGCTGTTTTTT
.	.	TRBV18	TRBJ1-2	CASSPPSLYGGYTF	TGTGCCAGCTCACCACCAAGTCTGTATGGTGGCTACACCTTC
TRBD2	.	TRBV2	TRBJ2-1	CASRGRVERARNEQFF	TGTGCCAGCCGGGGGAGGGTCGAGCGGGCTCGCAATGAGCAGTTCTTC